Listed below are T cell receptor beta chains from one sample, sequenced in a study of cytomegalovirus exposure and HLA in healthy donors. Libraries were prepared by immunoSEQ multiplex PCR; TCRdb keeps only in-frame clonotypes and omits some of them. The sample lists approximately 170,000 clones; more than 60% were seen once. The sequencing sample was made of PBMCs. The receptors derive from a female donor in good health and CMV-seronegative. CDR3s include the opening cysteine and the closing phenylalanine or tryptophan. A D gene is named only where the DNA matches it firmly. Some rows have no size entry. The others give once, few or many, or a class for an expanded clone.

>TRBJ1-6|TRBV7-9|NA|NA
TGTGCCAGCAGCTTAGCGCTGGGCCAAAATTCACCCCTCCACTTT
CASSLALGQNSPLHF
>TRBJ2-7|TRBV4-3|NA|NA
TGCGCCAGCAGCCGGGGGGGCACCATATCCTACGAGCAGTACTTC
CASSRGGTISYEQYF
>TRBJ1-1|TRBV11-3|NA|NA
TGTGCCAGCAGCCTCCGAACCGGGGGAAACACTGAAGCTTTCTTT
CASSLRTGGNTEAFF
>TRBJ2-5|TRBV9|NA|TRBD1
TGTGCCAGCAGCGTCACAGGGGAAGAGACCCAGTACTTC
CASSVTGEETQYF
>TRBJ1-2|TRBV11-2|NA|NA
TGTGCCAGCAGCCCGGGGGCGGGGGGCGGCTACACCTTC
CASSPGAGGGYTF
>TRBJ2-7|TRBV7-7|NA|NA
TGTGCTAGCAGCTTAGGCACAGGTCTTGCCTACGAGCAGTACTTC
CASSLGTGLAYEQYF
>TRBJ2-5|TRBV28|once|TRBD2
TGTGCCAGCCGAATAACTAGCGGGGACCCACAAGAGACCCAGTACTTC
CASRITSGDPQETQYF
>TRBJ2-2|TRBV6-4|NA|TRBD1
TGTGCCAGCAGTGAAAGGGACAGTGACTTCACCGGGGAGCTGTTTTTT
CASSERDSDFTGELFF
>TRBJ1-2|TRBV19|NA|NA
TGTGCCAGTAGTATTGGCAGGAATGGCTACACCTTC
CASSIGRNGYTF
>TRBJ2-4|TRBV7-3|few|TRBD2
TGTGCCAGCAGCTTCGGAGTAGCGGGAGACATTCAGTACTTC
CASSFGVAGDIQYF